Listed below are T cell receptor beta chains from one sample, sequenced in a study of cytomegalovirus exposure and HLA in healthy donors. The protocol was immunoSEQ multiplex PCR, while the TCRdb copy is restricted to in-frame clones and leaves out a portion. The table includes 150,000 to 200,000 clones, approximately 75% detected once. Source material: PBMCs. Receptors originate from a girl aged 10 to 17 in good health and CMV-seronegative. Each CDR3 is given with its conserved first and last residue. The order of the fields is J gene, D gene, clone size, V gene, CDR3 DNA, CDR3 protein. D genes are given only for firm matches. A row's size may be missing; if present it is once, few, many or a size class.

>TRBJ1-5|NA|few|TRBV19
TGTGCCAGTAGTATATGGGCTGAAAGCAATCAGCCCCAGCATTTT
CASSIWAESNQPQHF
>TRBJ2-5|TRBD1|NA|TRBV5-1
TGCGCCAGCAGCCCGAACAGGGGCCGAGAGACCCAGTACTTC
CASSPNRGRETQYF
>TRBJ2-7|NA|few|TRBV19
TGTGCCAGTTCCTCAGGAACCTACGAGCAGTACTTC
CASSSGTYEQYF
>TRBJ1-4|NA|NA|TRBV6-1
TGTGCCAGCAGTGCCTCCGAAAAACTGTTTTTT
CASSASEKLFF
>TRBJ1-2|TRBD1|NA|TRBV7-3
TGTGCCAGCAGCCTTGGACAGGAATCAGGCTATGGCTACACCTTC
CASSLGQESGYGYTF
>TRBJ2-7|NA|NA|TRBV6-6
TGTGCCAGCACTGGCGGGGGACATTACGAGCAGTACTTC
CASTGGGHYEQYF
>TRBJ1-1|NA|few|TRBV5-4
TGTGCCAGCAGCCCTCCTCGCGGGGCCACTGAAGCTTTCTTT
CASSPPRGATEAFF
>TRBJ1-1|TRBD1|NA|TRBV2
TGTGCCAGCAGTGACCCTCGACAGGGGGCATTTCTGATCGAAGCTTTCTTT
CASSDPRQGAFLIEAFF
>TRBJ1-6|NA|few|TRBV18
TGTGCCAGCTCACCGGACCCGGGGGGGAGTTCACCCCTCCACTTT
CASSPDPGGSSPLHF
>TRBJ1-1|TRBD1|NA|TRBV10-2
TGCGCCTGTGGGGACAGACGAATGGGTATGAACACTGAAGCTTTCTTT
CACGDRRMGMNTEAFF
>TRBJ2-5|TRBD1|NA|TRBV9
TGTGCCAGCAGCAGACAGGGCATCCAAGAGACCCAGTACTTC
CASSRQGIQETQYF
>TRBJ1-2|TRBD1|NA|TRBV5-8
TGTGCCATCGGGACAGCCCAACGGGGCTACACCTTC
CAIGTAQRGYTF
>TRBJ2-1|TRBD2|NA|TRBV6-4
TGTGCCAGCAGTCCGGGGGGGGCCACCAATGAGCAGTTCTTC
CASSPGGATNEQFF
>TRBJ2-1|NA|NA|TRBV5-1
TGCGCCAGCAGCCCCGGGGGAGGTGAGCAGTTCTTC
CASSPGGGEQFF
>TRBJ2-6|NA|few|TRBV5-1
TGCGCCAGCGGTGGCCAGGCAATCTCTGGGGCCAACGTCCTGACTTTC
CASGGQAISGANVLTF
>TRBJ2-2|NA|NA|TRBV7-6
TGTGCCAGCGCCCACAATTCAGGGGATGCCGGGGAGCTGTTTTTT
CASAHNSGDAGELFF
>TRBJ2-3|TRBD2|NA|TRBV7-8
TGTGCCAGCGCTAGCGGGGGGGTTACAGATACGCAGTATTTT
CASASGGVTDTQYF
>TRBJ1-1|NA|NA|TRBV6-6
TGTGCCAGCAGTTACTCGAGTCCGAACACTGAAGCTTTCTTT
CASSYSSPNTEAFF
>TRBJ1-2|NA|NA|TRBV2
TGTGCCAGCGGGGGGGGGATTGATGGCTACACCTTC
CASGGGIDGYTF
>TRBJ1-1|TRBD1|NA|TRBV5-1
TGCGCCAGCAGCAGTGGACAGGAGAACACTGAAGCTTTCTTT
CASSSGQENTEAFF
>TRBJ1-1|TRBD1|NA|TRBV6-4
TGTGCCAGCAGTGACTTTGGGGGGACAGGGTGGTTTTCGGGCACTGAAGCTTTCTTT
CASSDFGGTGWFSGTEAFF
>TRBJ2-7|NA|once|TRBV13
TGTGCCAGCAGCTTACCCTTCTACGAGCAGTACTTC
CASSLPFYEQYF
>TRBJ1-2|TRBD1|few|TRBV5-1
TGCGCCAGCAGCTCGGGGACAGGGGTAGACTACACCTTC
CASSSGTGVDYTF
>TRBJ1-2|NA|NA|TRBV5-1
TGCGCCAGCAGCTTGGGGGACACGCTCTATGGCTACACCTTC
CASSLGDTLYGYTF
>TRBJ2-2|TRBD1|NA|TRBV10-2
TGCGCCAGCAGTGATCGACAGGGGGCGCGTGTCGCCGGGGAGCTGTTTTTT
CASSDRQGARVAGELFF
>TRBJ2-1|TRBD1|NA|TRBV5-1
TGCGCCAGCAGAGAGGGGGACAGGACCTACAATGAGCAGTTCTTC
CASREGDRTYNEQFF
>TRBJ2-3|TRBD2|once|TRBV4-1
TGCGCCAGCAGCCCGCTTAGCGGGGCTAGCACAGATACGCAGTATTTT
CASSPLSGASTDTQYF
>TRBJ2-3|NA|NA|TRBV5-1
TGCGCCAGCAGCTCGTACACAGATACGCAGTATTTT
CASSSYTDTQYF
>TRBJ2-1|NA|NA|TRBV28
TGTGCCAGCAGTACCATTTGGCAGGCATACAATGAGCAGTTCTTC
CASSTIWQAYNEQFF
>TRBJ2-3|TRBD2|NA|TRBV2
TGTGCCAGCAGGCGGACTAGCGCAGGCACAGATACGCAGTATTTT
CASRRTSAGTDTQYF
>TRBJ2-3|TRBD2|NA|TRBV19
TGTGCCAGTAGTCGCCCCGGGGGGGATACGCAGTATTTT
CASSRPGGDTQYF
>TRBJ2-7|TRBD1|NA|TRBV29-1
TGCAGCGTCGGACAGGGCGACTACGAGCAGTACTTC
CSVGQGDYEQYF
>TRBJ1-2|NA|NA|TRBV27
TGTGCCAGCAGTTCTCACTCTCCCGGCGGGAGGGGAAACTATGGCTACACCTTC
CASSSHSPGGRGNYGYTF
>TRBJ1-2|TRBD1|NA|TRBV27
TGTGCCAGCACCAACCTCGGGACAGGGGCTAACTATGGCTACACCTTC
CASTNLGTGANYGYTF
>TRBJ1-2|NA|NA|TRBV25-1
TGTGCCAGTAGAAGCTACAGGGAGGGGTATGGCTACACCTTC
CASRSYREGYGYTF